This is a list of T cell receptor beta chains from one sample in a study of graft-versus-host responses after intestinal transplantation. Their antigens remain unidentified. The protocol was immunoSEQ multiplex PCR, while the TCRdb copy is restricted to in-frame clones and leaves out a portion. In the table there are about 99,000 clones, over 75% of which are singletons. The specimen was unstimulated CD4+ T cells sorted from spleen or lymph node cells, collected before intestinal transplant. The receptors shown here come from a human donor who received an intestinal transplant. The CDR3 runs from the conserved cysteine through the conserved F or W. D genes are given only for firm matches. The size entry is marked missing in some rows and otherwise reads once, few, many or a size class.

>NA|NA|TRBJ1-5|TRBV5-4
CASSLAQNNNQPQHF
TGTGCCAGCAGCCTGGCGCAAAACAACAATCAGCCCCAGCATTTT
>TRBD1|NA|TRBJ1-1|TRBV27
CASSSNRGVGTEAFF
TGTGCCAGCAGTTCCAACAGGGGTGTAGGCACTGAAGCTTTCTTT
>NA|NA|TRBJ1-2|TRBV18
CASSPSEGGHYGYTF
TGTGCCAGCTCACCGAGCGAGGGGGGGCACTATGGCTACACCTTC
>TRBD1|once|TRBJ1-1|TRBV6-6
CASSSTTGDRSEAFF
TGTGCCAGCAGTTCAACAACAGGGGATCGGTCTGAAGCTTTCTTT
>TRBD2|NA|TRBJ2-2|TRBV5-1
CASSLGVREGTGELFF
TGCGCCAGCAGCTTGGGAGTCCGGGAGGGCACCGGGGAGCTGTTTTTT
>NA|NA|TRBJ2-7|TRBV6-5
CASRARGAGREQYF
TGTGCCAGCAGGGCCAGGGGGGCGGGAAGGGAGCAGTACTTC
>NA|once|TRBJ2-3|TRBV5-4
CASSTGPATDTQYF
TGTGCCAGCAGCACGGGACCAGCCACAGATACGCAGTATTTT
>TRBD2|NA|TRBJ2-1|TRBV19
CASSTRRTSVDEQFF
TGTGCCAGTAGTACCCGTCGGACTAGCGTCGATGAGCAGTTCTTC
>TRBD1|few|TRBJ1-1|TRBV2
CASSVNTGAGTEAFF
TGTGCCAGCAGTGTTAATACAGGGGCAGGGACTGAAGCTTTCTTT
>NA|NA|TRBJ2-3|TRBV27
CASSRLLGGAVSDTQYF
TGTGCCAGCAGCAGACTTTTAGGAGGCGCCGTCTCAGATACGCAGTATTTT
>TRBD2|NA|TRBJ2-1|TRBV6-1
CASSDTGGTNEQFF
TGTGCCAGCAGTGACACGGGAGGGACTAATGAGCAGTTCTTC
>TRBD2|NA|TRBJ2-1|TRBV27
CASSLSWEGYNEQFF
TGTGCCAGCAGTTTATCCTGGGAGGGTTACAATGAGCAGTTCTTC
>NA|NA|TRBJ1-3|TRBV7-3
CASSPTGGNTIYF
TGTGCCAGCAGCCCGACAGGCGGAAACACCATATATTTT
>NA|NA|TRBJ2-1|TRBV19
CASRDIRDSGPFF
TGTGCCAGTAGAGACATCAGGGACTCGGGGCCGTTCTTC
>NA|NA|TRBJ1-2|TRBV6-5
CASSYGGYYGYTF
TGTGCCAGCAGTTACGGGGGGTATTATGGCTACACCTTC
>NA|few|TRBJ2-5|TRBV9
CASSVAVQETQYF
TGTGCCAGCAGCGTAGCTGTCCAAGAGACCCAGTACTTC
>NA|NA|TRBJ2-1|TRBV29-1
CSARSWVGGNNEQFF
TGCAGCGCCCGGAGTTGGGTGGGCGGTAACAATGAGCAGTTCTTC
>NA|NA|TRBJ1-3|TRBV18
CASSPSTTRENTIYF
TGTGCCAGCTCACCATCGACTACGAGGGAAAACACCATATATTTT
>TRBD2|NA|TRBJ2-3|TRBV15
CATSSPLAGGPRDTQYF
TGTGCCACCAGCAGCCCTTTAGCGGGAGGGCCCAGAGATACGCAGTATTTT
>NA|NA|TRBJ2-4|TRBV5-6
CASSLSPIAKNIQYF
TGTGCCAGCAGCTTGTCCCCAATAGCCAAAAACATTCAGTACTTC
>NA|NA|TRBJ2-7|TRBV6-1
CASSPTGSYEQYF
TGTGCCAGCAGCCCGACAGGCTCCTACGAGCAGTACTTC
>TRBD2|NA|TRBJ2-7|TRBV27
CASRSIAGGYEQYF
TGTGCCAGCAGATCCATAGCGGGAGGTTACGAGCAGTACTTC
>NA|NA|TRBJ2-1|TRBV4-1
CASSQGLHSYNEQFF
TGCGCCAGCAGCCAAGGACTGCACTCCTACAATGAGCAGTTCTTC
>NA|NA|TRBJ1-1|TRBV6-6
CASSYGGSLNTEAFF
TGTGCCAGCAGTTACGGGGGCAGCCTCAACACTGAAGCTTTCTTT
>NA|NA|TRBJ1-4|TRBV6-6
CASSPTASNEKLFF
TGTGCCAGCAGCCCGACAGCGTCTAATGAAAAACTGTTTTTT
>NA|NA|TRBJ2-6|TRBV2
CASRWDSEANVLTF
TGTGCCAGCAGGTGGGACTCCGAGGCCAACGTCCTGACTTTC
>NA|NA|TRBJ2-1|TRBV11-2
CASSLGTNNEQFF
TGTGCCAGCAGCTTAGGGACTAACAATGAGCAGTTCTTC
>TRBD2|NA|TRBJ2-1|TRBV4-2
CASSQAWRETDEQFF
TGTGCCAGCAGCCAGGCCTGGCGGGAGACCGATGAGCAGTTCTTC
>NA|NA|TRBJ2-3|TRBV5-1
CASSLGRATDTQYF
TGCGCCAGCAGCTTGGGTCGCGCCACAGATACGCAGTATTTT
>TRBD2|NA|TRBJ2-2|TRBV7-3
CASSFLGGTSGRSGELFF
TGTGCCAGCAGCTTTTTAGGGGGGACTAGCGGGAGATCCGGGGAGCTGTTTTTT
>NA|NA|TRBJ2-3|TRBV10-2
CASGGLGWGPDTQYF
TGCGCCAGCGGCGGACTGGGGTGGGGACCAGATACGCAGTATTTT
>TRBD1|NA|TRBJ2-7|TRBV18
CASSPNRGHVYEQYF
TGTGCCAGCTCACCAAACAGGGGCCACGTCTACGAGCAGTACTTC
>TRBD1|NA|TRBJ2-7|TRBV7-3
CASSPDRGRYEQYF
TGTGCCAGCAGCCCGGACAGGGGAAGGTACGAGCAGTACTTC
>TRBD1|NA|TRBJ1-3|TRBV6-5
CASSYSLQGAGNTIYF
TGTGCCAGCAGTTACTCGTTACAGGGGGCTGGAAACACCATATATTTT
>NA|NA|TRBJ2-7|TRBV7-9
CASSKGLQYEQYF
TGTGCCAGCAGCAAAGGACTACAGTACGAGCAGTACTTC
>TRBD1|NA|TRBJ1-6|TRBV9
CASSRDRVRSPLHF
TGTGCCAGCAGCAGAGACAGGGTTCGATCACCCCTCCACTTT
>NA|NA|TRBJ2-7|TRBV6-6
CASRIIGAEEQYF
TGTGCCAGCAGGATCATCGGGGCGGAGGAGCAGTACTTC
>NA|NA|TRBJ1-1|TRBV5-5
CASSRPGTVNTEAFF
TGTGCCAGCAGCCGGCCGGGGACTGTGAACACTGAAGCTTTCTTT
>NA|NA|TRBJ2-5|TRBV5-1
CASSLVSGVGETQYF
TGCGCCAGCAGCTTGGTATCCGGGGTCGGCGAGACCCAGTACTTC
>NA|NA|TRBJ2-2|TRBV7-3
CASSPEARETGELFF
TGTGCCAGCAGCCCCGAGGCCCGCGAAACCGGGGAGCTGTTTTTT
>TRBD1|once|TRBJ2-7|TRBV19
CASTSPPGTDKKNEQYF
TGTGCCAGTACAAGTCCTCCCGGGACAGATAAGAAAAACGAGCAGTACTTC
>TRBD2|NA|TRBJ2-3|TRBV6-5
CASSYRAAGATDTQYF
TGTGCCAGCAGTTACCGAGCAGCGGGAGCGACAGATACGCAGTATTTT
>NA|NA|TRBJ2-6|TRBV7-9
CASSYRDLSSGANVLTF
TGTGCCAGCAGTTACCGGGACCTGAGCTCTGGGGCCAACGTCCTGACTTTC
>NA|NA|TRBJ1-6|TRBV4-1
CASSQRDGGGALHF
TGCGCCAGCAGCCAGAGGGACGGGGGAGGAGCCCTCCACTTT
>TRBD1|NA|TRBJ2-2|TRBV7-3
CASSLDQGDTGELFF
TGTGCCAGCAGCTTGGATCAGGGGGACACCGGGGAGCTGTTTTTT
>NA|NA|TRBJ1-2|TRBV5-4
CASSRTAYGYTF
TGTGCCAGCAGCCGGACGGCATATGGCTACACCTTC
>NA|NA|TRBJ2-5|TRBV5-4
CASSFEETQYF
TGTGCCAGCAGCTTCGAAGAGACCCAGTACTTC
>NA|NA|TRBJ1-1|TRBV6-5
CASRRQSATEAFF
TGTGCCAGCAGACGACAGTCTGCCACTGAAGCTTTCTTT
>NA|NA|TRBJ1-2|TRBV29-1
CSVEGTDYGYTF
TGCAGCGTTGAGGGGACTGACTATGGCTACACCTTC
>NA|NA|TRBJ2-1|TRBV6-4
CASSPLGTISYNEQFF
TGTGCCAGCAGTCCTTTAGGGACCATCTCCTACAATGAGCAGTTCTTC
>NA|NA|TRBJ1-2|TRBV7-2
CASSPSLGGGVDYGYTF
TGTGCCAGCAGCCCCTCTCTCGGGGGCGGTGTGGACTATGGCTACACCTTC
>NA|few|TRBJ2-7|TRBV10-1
CASSERLGEQYF
TGCGCCAGCAGTGAAAGGCTTGGCGAGCAGTACTTC
>TRBD2|NA|TRBJ2-7|TRBV5-1
CASSGTTPLYEQYF
TGCGCCAGCAGCGGGACTACCCCACTATACGAGCAGTACTTC
>NA|once|TRBJ2-7|TRBV7-9
CASSLARNRDHEQYF
TGTGCCAGCAGCTTAGCTCGCAACAGGGATCACGAGCAGTACTTC